Listed here are 15 T cell receptor beta chains from one sample, sequenced in a study of T cell responses to AZD1222 COVID-19 vaccine. Generated by immunoSEQ multiplex PCR, the TCRdb table keeps only in-frame clones and is missing some. The sample records roughly 120,000 clones, approximately 85% being singletons. This specimen was peripheral blood, taken on day 0 of MenACWY control vaccination. These receptors came from an adult in good health.

The chain couples TRBV19 to TRBJ1-1; no definite D call. Germline CDR1 LNHDA, CDR2 SQIVND (reference sequence). Trimming took 6 bases from V and 1 from J, leaving 9 bases between them. The CDR3 has 13 amino acids. CDR3 residues: CASSTTGNTEAFF. DNA of the CDR3: TGTGCCAGTAGCACCACGGGGAACACTGAAGCTTTCTTT.

This chain's CDR3 is CASSQDMDRVSGELFF. Written as DNA, the CDR3 is TGCGCCAGCAGCCAAGATATGGACAGGGTTTCCGGGGAGCTGTTTTTT. The gene calls are TRBV4-3 and TRBJ2-2; the match to TRBD1 covers 8 bases. CDR1 and CDR2 (germline): LGHNA, YSLEER. Trimming removed 0 bases from V and 6 bases from J; junction bases left unmatched: 6. This CDR3 has 16 amino acids.

This clone was recorded once. The rearrangement uses TRBV4-2 and TRBJ1-2; the D gene is possibly TRBD1 (5 bases). This CDR3 has 16 residues. Trimming cost V 0 bases and J 0 bases, with 11 bases left between them. The germline V gene encodes CDR1 LGHNA and CDR2 YNFKEQ. In nucleotides, the CDR3 is TGTGCCAGCAGCCAAGATCTCCAGGGAGCTAACTATGGCTACACCTTC. It translates to CASSQDLQGANYGYTF.

The rearrangement links TRBV14 to TRBJ2-7; 8 bases fit TRBD1. After removal of 4 bases from V and 7 bases from J, the junction contained 6 bases not matched to a gene. CDR3 length: 13 residues. Germline V gives CDR1 SGHDN, CDR2 FVKESK. Written as DNA, the CDR3 is TGTGCCAGCAGCCCTGGACAGGGCTGGGAGCAGTACTTC. This encodes CASSPGQGWEQYF. The full variable domain, in which reference TRBV14 and TRBJ2-7 provide the parts outside the CDR3, is EAGVTQFPSHSVIEKGQTVTLRCDPISGHDNLYWYRRVMGKEIKFLLHFVKESKQDESGMPNNRFLAERTGGTYSTLKVQPAELEDSGVYFCASSPGQGWEQYFGPGTRLTVT.

This clone is a singleton in its sample. This chain links TRBV4-1 with TRBJ2-7, with a tentative D call TRBD1 (5 bases). Germline values: CDR1 MGHRA, CDR2 YSYEKL. The CDR3 has 15 amino acids. Trimming stripped 4 bases from V and 2 bases from J, with 15 bases between. In DNA, the CDR3 is TGCGCCAGCAGCCGTACCGACAGTCGCACCTACGAGCAGTACTTC. Its translation: CASSRTDSRTYEQYF.

This rearrangement joins TRBV27 to TRBJ2-5; D is undetermined. With 4 bases removed from V and 0 bases from J, the gap between germline ends came to 15 bases. The CDR3 length is 16 residues. Per germline, CDR1 MNHEY and CDR2 SMNVEV (reference sequence). The CDR3 sequence: CASSYSGSGYQETQYF. For the CDR3, the DNA is TGTGCCAGCAGTTACAGTGGAAGTGGATACCAAGAGACCCAGTACTTC.

This clone was counted only a few times. The rearrangement uses TRBV6-2 or TRBV6-3 and TRBJ2-2; D ambiguous. The length of the CDR3 is 17 residues. Trimming took off 2 bases at V and 8 bases at J, with 21 bases between the two ends. From germline, CDR1 is MNHEY and CDR2 SVGEGT. The CDR3: CASSYGIETGLKGELFF. As DNA, the CDR3 is TGTGCCAGCAGTTACGGCATTGAGACTGGCTTAAAAGGGGAGCTGTTTTTT.

The chain is built from TRBV7-9 and TRBJ1-3; D may be TRBD1 (5 bases). CDR3 length equals 14 residues. Germline V lookup: CDR1 SEHNR, CDR2 FQNEAQ (reference sequence). With 0 bases removed from V and 4 bases from J, the gap between germline ends came to 7 bases. The DNA for the CDR3 is TGTGCCAGCAGCTTAGCAGGGGAGGGAAACACCATATATTTT. Residues: CASSLAGEGNTIYF.

V and J are TRBV28 and TRBJ1-1; 7 nucleotides match TRBD1. CDR1 is MDHEN, CDR2 SYDVKM, per germline. CDR3 length equals 11 residues. Trimming cost V 5 bases and J 9 bases; bases outside gene matches: 3. CDR3 bases: TGTGCCAGCAGTCTGGGACAGAAAGCTTTCTTT. The encoded protein is CASSLGQKAFF.

The chain joins TRBV18 to TRBJ2-2; tentative D call: TRBD1 (5 bases). The CDR3 contains 15 residues. Trimming took off 3 bases at V and 0 bases at J, with 8 bases between the two ends. Germline values: CDR1 KGHSH, CDR2 LQKENI. Here the CDR3 reads CASSPATANTGELFF. The CDR3 DNA sequence: TGTGCCAGCTCACCGGCGACAGCGAACACCGGGGAGCTGTTTTTT. Full variable domain (missing parts from reference TRBV18 and TRBJ2-2): NAGVMQNPRHLVRRRGQEARLRCSPMKGHSHVYWYRQLPEEGLKFMVYLQKENIIDESGMPKERFSAEFPKEGPSILRIQQVVRGDSAAYFCASSPATANTGELFFGEGSRLTVL.

V gene TRBV5-1 combines with J gene TRBJ1-6; TRBD1 agrees at 7 bases. Germline V gene data show CDR1 as SGHRS and CDR2 as YFSETQ. Germline trimming cut 0 bases from V and 9 bases from J; bases unmatched to any gene: 3. CDR3 length: 14 residues. CDR3 nucleotide sequence: TGCGCCAGCAGCTTGGAGGGGGCGGGTTCACCCCTCCACTTT. This encodes CASSLEGAGSPLHF.

The V and J genes are TRBV27 and TRBJ1-6, with 7 nucleotides matching TRBD1. This CDR3 is built from 15 residues. V shed 5 bases and J 6 bases; nucleotides not matched to a gene: 7. Germline CDR1 is MNHEY and CDR2 is SMNVEV (reference sequence). CDR3 DNA: TGTGCCAGCAGTGCACAGACAGGGATTAATTCACCCCTCCACTTT. Its protein is CASSAQTGINSPLHF.

The V and J genes are TRBV5-1 and TRBJ1-5, with a weak D call TRBD1 (5 bases). The CDR3 has 13 amino acids. Germline CDR1 is SGHRS and CDR2 is YFSETQ. V shed 5 bases and J shed 3 bases, with 9 bases lying between them. CDR3 loop: CASSQGPNQPQHF. DNA of the CDR3: TGCGCCAGCAGTCAGGGCCCCAATCAGCCCCAGCATTTT.

CDR3 coding DNA: TGTGCCAGTAGTAGAGCGACTTACAATGAGCAGTTCTTC. This gives the protein CASSRATYNEQFF. V gene TRBV19 combines with J gene TRBJ2-1, with unresolved D. Germline CDR1 LNHDA, CDR2 SQIVND (reference sequence). Trimming took 4 bases from V and 4 from J, leaving 8 bases between them. The CDR3 runs to 13 residues.

This rearrangement joins TRBV28 to TRBJ1-2; no clear D. CDR1 and CDR2 (germline): MDHEN, SYDVKM. V was shortened by 3 bases and J by 6 bases, with 5 bases between the two germline ends. The CDR3 covers 11 residues. The CDR3 here is CASSFWNGYTF. CDR3 sequence (DNA): TGTGCCAGCAGTTTCTGGAATGGCTACACCTTC.